These 29 T cell receptor beta chains share one sample of origin, sequenced in a study of molecular identifiers for immune sequencing clone quantification. MiXCR, run by TCRdb on the PCR reads, gives a single entry per CDR3 protein. Among some 9,000 distinct CDR3 sequences listed, approximately 14% were seen once. Specimen: naive CD8+ T cells from blood, with Jurkat cell RNA spiked in. Documented subset: FACS-sorted CD8+CD4-CCR7+CD45RA+ naive T cells. These receptor sequences come from a human donor in good health. Some libraries in this study had Jurkat cell RNA spiked in.

In its sample, this clonotype is medium-sized. As DNA, the CDR3 is TGTGCCAGCAGCTTAGGACAGGGGCAGCTAGGCGGGGAGCTGTTTTTT. It codes for CASSLGQGQLGGELFF. The chain is built from TRBV7-8 and TRBJ2-2; 8 bases fit TRBD1. Looked up from germline, CDR1 is SGHVS and CDR2 is FQNEAQ. The ends lost 1 base at V and 7 bases at J; junction bases unmatched: 8. The CDR3 totals 16 residues.

This clonotype is medium-sized within its sample. The rearrangement uses TRBV30 and TRBJ2-2; D not certain. This CDR3 has 12 amino acids. Germline V lookup: CDR1 GTSNPN, CDR2 SVGIG (reference sequence). The germline V and J ends were trimmed by 5 bases and 3 bases, with 7 bases remaining between them. The CDR3 reads CAWALDTGELFF. The DNA of the CDR3 is TGTGCCTGGGCCTTGGACACCGGGGAGCTGTTTTTT.

With regard to this clonotype: A read error is possible here, since a much larger clone lies one base away. The chain recombines TRBV20-1 with TRBJ2-1, with D hard to call. The CDR3 contains 13 residues. Germline loops: CDR1 DFQATT, CDR2 SNEGSKA (reference sequence). The CDR3 sequence is CSARAVTYNVQFF. Written as DNA, the CDR3 is TGCAGTGCTAGGGCCGTTACCTACAATGTGCAGTTCTTC.

Judged by abundance, this clonotype is medium-sized. J is TRBJ2-7 and V is TRBV6-1; a weak D match, TRBD1 (6 bases). CDR1 and CDR2 (germline): MNHNS, SASEGT. Trimming took off 1 base at V and 4 bases at J, with 8 bases between the two ends. CDR3 length: 13 amino acids. The CDR3, as DNA: TGTGCCAGCAGTGAAGACAGGGATTACGAGCAGTACTTC. Protein: CASSEDRDYEQYF.

This clonotype is classed as medium-sized (0.01 to 0.1%). This chain links TRBV2 with TRBJ2-5; 9 nucleotides match TRBD2. The CDR3 contains 18 residues. Germline CDR1 SNHLY, CDR2 FYNNEI. V gave up 0 bases and J gave up 5 bases; unmatched junction bases: 13. The DNA of the CDR3 is TGTGCCAGCAGTGAAGCAGCGGGGCTAGCGGGGTCTATGGAGACCCAGTACTTC. Translation: CASSEAAGLAGSMETQYF.

This clonotype was seen repeatedly, ten times or more. The gene calls are TRBV27 and TRBJ2-1; D not resolved. The germline gives CDR1 MNHEY, CDR2 SMNVEV (reference sequence). The CDR3 has 15 residues. V was clipped by 7 bases and J by 5 bases, with 18 bases between them. In DNA form, the CDR3 reads TGTGCCAGCACCGAAAGGCTCAAAGATAACAATGAGCAGTTCTTC. This encodes CASTERLKDNNEQFF.

By its share, this clonotype is medium-sized. V usage is TRBV4-3 and J usage is TRBJ2-5; 11 bases align to TRBD2. Per the germline V gene, CDR1 is LGHNA and CDR2 is YSLEER. The CDR3 consists of 17 residues. J lost 0 bases, V lost 3 bases, and 6 bases had no gene match. CDR3 sequence: CASSQGTSGAYQETQYF. The CDR3, as DNA: TGCGCCAGCAGCCAGGGGACTAGCGGAGCGTACCAAGAGACCCAGTACTTC.

By its share, this clonotype is medium-sized (0.01 to 0.1%). The genes are TRBV7-6 and TRBJ2-7, with 10 bases aligning to TRBD2. Germline CDR1 SGHVS, CDR2 FNYEAQ. The V segment lost 2 bases and the J segment 5 bases; nucleotides outside the gene matches: 9. The CDR3 extends over 16 amino acids. This chain's CDR3 is CASSLSFLAGAHEQYF. CDR3 nucleotide sequence: TGTGCCAGCAGCTTATCTTTCCTAGCGGGAGCCCACGAGCAGTACTTC.

This clonotype was recorded at least ten times. The chain couples TRBV28 to TRBJ2-3; possible D gene TRBD2, 6 bases. The germline gives CDR1 MDHEN, CDR2 SYDVKM. Trimming stripped 8 bases from V and 0 bases from J, with 12 bases between. CDR3 length: 14 residues. The CDR3 loop is CASGPGTSTDTQYF. CDR3 DNA: TGTGCCAGCGGTCCCGGGACTAGCACAGATACGCAGTATTTT.

In this sample, this clonotype turned up many times. The chain combines TRBV6-1 with TRBJ2-3; 7 positions agree with TRBD2. Germline CDR1 and CDR2: MNHNS and SASEGT. The CDR3 is made up of 17 amino acids. V lost 0 bases to trimming and J lost 6 bases; unmatched junction nucleotides: 12. CDR3 in DNA: TGTGCCAGCAGTGAAGCGACCGGGACTACCGGCCCGGATACGCAGTATTTT. Translated, it gives CASSEATGTTGPDTQYF.

This clonotype was seen at least ten times. The CDR3, as DNA: TGTGCCAGCAGCTTCGCAGCGGGGGCCTCCTACAATGAGCAGTTCTTC. It yields the protein CASSFAAGASYNEQFF. V gene TRBV7-9 combines with J gene TRBJ2-1, with 8 bases that match TRBD2. The CDR3 covers 16 residues. Trimming removed 3 bases from V and 0 bases from J; junction bases left unmatched: 4. The germline CDR1 and CDR2 sequences are SEHNR and FQNEAQ (reference sequence). Based on the CDR3 plus reference TRBV7-9 and TRBJ2-1, the full variable domain is DTGVSQNPRHKITKRGQNVTFRCDPISEHNRLYWYRQTLGQGPEFLTYFQNEAQLEKSRLLSDRFSAERPKGSFSTLEIQRTEQGDSAMYLCASSFAAGASYNEQFFGPGTRLTVL.

A word on this clonotype: Just one base apart from a much larger clone, this may be a read error. The chain's CDR3 is CVSSEAGENYEQYF. The CDR3 DNA is TGTGTCAGCAGTGAGGCAGGCGAAAACTACGAGCAGTACTTC. The genes are TRBV2 and TRBJ2-7; no firm D call. In germline, CDR1 is SNHLY, CDR2 FYNNEI. The CDR3 runs to 14 residues.

This clonotype is termed medium-sized (0.01 to 0.1%). Sequence at one end of the junction differs from germline and may be a read error. This rearrangement joins TRBV7-2 to TRBJ2-1; 13 positions agree with TRBD2. The CDR3 extends over 15 amino acids. Germline CDR1 SGHTA, CDR2 FQGNSA. The CDR3 nucleotides are TGTGCCAGCAGACGGACTAGCGGGAGTTACAACGAGCAGTTCTTC. Translated, it gives CASRRTSGSYNEQFF.

This clonotype is medium-sized in the sample. This sequence joins TRBV19 and TRBJ2-3; 7 positions match TRBD1. Trimming removed 5 bases from V and 3 bases from J; junction bases left unmatched: 5. CDR1 and CDR2 from the germline V gene are LNHDA and SQIVND (reference sequence). The CDR3 totals 14 residues. The CDR3 here is CASSLRQGTDTQYF. Here the CDR3 DNA reads TGTGCCAGTAGTTTGAGACAGGGAACAGATACGCAGTATTTT.

This clonotype was seen many times. V and J are TRBV12-5 and TRBJ2-1; D gene ambiguous. The CDR3 is made up of 13 amino acids. Between the trimmed V and J ends, which lost 5 bases and 0 bases, there was a span of 5 bases. The germline V gene encodes CDR1 LGHNT and CDR2 FRNRAP. The CDR3 nucleotides read TGTGCTAGTGGTCGAGGCTCCTACAATGAGCAGTTCTTC. Its protein is CASGRGSYNEQFF.

By proportion, this clonotype is medium-sized (0.01 to 0.1%). The chain recombines TRBV20-1 with TRBJ1-2; tentative D call: TRBD1 (6 bases). Germline loops: CDR1 DFQATT, CDR2 SNEGSKA (reference sequence). The CDR3 extends over 14 amino acids. Trimming cost V 3 bases and J 3 bases, with 14 bases left between them. CDR3 protein: CSARDRTAHYGYTF. In DNA form, the CDR3 reads TGCAGTGCTAGGGACCGGACAGCACACTATGGCTACACCTTC.

This clonotype is judged medium-sized. The rearrangement links TRBV9 to TRBJ2-3; possible D gene TRBD1, 5 bases. Deletions cut 4 bases from V and 6 bases from J, with 24 bases between. Germline CDR1 and CDR2: SGDLS and YYNGEE. This CDR3 comprises 17 residues. Here the CDR3 reads CASSPPYRAPSGDTQYF. In DNA form, the CDR3 reads TGTGCCAGCAGCCCCCCATACCGGGCTCCATCAGGGGATACGCAGTATTTT.

This clonotype was observed a handful of times. The chain links TRBV11-3 to TRBJ1-1; no clear D gene. The ends were cut back, 5 bases at V and 8 bases at J, with 12 bases in the middle. The length of the CDR3 is 12 residues. Germline V gene lookup returns CDR1 SGHNT and CDR2 YENEEA. For the CDR3, the DNA is TGTGCCAGCAGCCGGGTAGGAGGGGAAGCTTTCTTT. It translates to CASSRVGGEAFF.

This clonotype has only a few counts. Just one base apart from a much larger clone, this may be a read error. The chain joins TRBV5-4 to TRBJ2-7, with 8 bases matching TRBD1. Germline loops: CDR1 SGHNT, CDR2 YYREEE (reference sequence). The CDR3 has 14 residues. With V trimmed by 4 bases and J by 9 bases, 12 bases remained unmatched. The CDR3 region is CASSQGQALGAQYF. CDR3 sequence (DNA): TGTGCCAGCAGCCAGGGACAGGCCCTGGGGGCGCAGTACTTC. Drawing the rest from reference TRBV5-4 and TRBJ2-7, the complete variable domain is ETGVTQSPTHLIKTRGQQVTLRCSSQSGHNTVSWYQQALGQGPQFIFQYYREEENGRGNFPPRFSGLQFPNYSSELNVNALELDDSALYLCASSQGQALGAQYFGPGTRLTVT.

The rearrangement uses TRBV19 and TRBJ2-7; TRBD2 matches 8 bases. V gave up 5 bases and J gave up 3 bases; unmatched junction bases: 18. This CDR3 is built from 18 residues. CDR1 and CDR2 (germline): LNHDA, SQIVND (reference sequence). The DNA of the CDR3 is TGTGCCAGTAGTTCCTCCAGCGGGAGCTCCTTAGCGTACTACGAGCAGTACTTC. Amino acids: CASSSSSGSSLAYYEQYF.

Concerning this clonotype itself: Because it lacks the conserved phenylalanine or tryptophan at the end, this CDR3 is likely a read error. The CDR3 coding sequence is TGCGCCAGCAGCCAAGTCGGGGGGGCGGGGGATACGCAGTATCTT. Residues: CASSQVGGAGDTQYL. This chain joins TRBV4-3 and TRBJ2-3; 8 bases fit TRBD2. This CDR3 is 15 amino acids long. The germline V gene has CDR1 LGHNA and CDR2 YSLEER. The V and J ends lost 1 base and 6 bases, in that order; junction bases with no gene match: 6.

Within the sample, this clonotype is medium-sized (0.01 to 0.1%). This chain connects TRBV25-1 to TRBJ2-5; D remains ambiguous. Germline V gene data show CDR1 as MGHDK and CDR2 as SYGVNS. The V end lost 3 bases, the J end lost 0 bases, and 8 bases lay between the germline ends. The CDR3 totals 14 residues. Here the CDR3 reads CASSDFEYQETQYF. The CDR3 coding sequence is TGTGCCAGCAGTGATTTCGAGTACCAAGAGACCCAGTACTTC.

The V and J genes are TRBV5-5 and TRBJ2-7, with D unclear. Trimming took 4 bases from V and 2 from J, leaving 7 bases between them. This CDR3 comprises 12 residues. The germline V gene encodes CDR1 SGHKS and CDR2 YYEKEE (reference sequence). CDR3 nucleotides: TGTGCCAGCAGCGGGGATGCCTACGAGCAGTACTTC. This sequence encodes CASSGDAYEQYF.

This clonotype has just one count. Likely a read error: the CDR3 ends without its conserved phenylalanine or tryptophan. CDR3 in amino acids: CASSYTRSGTEQYC. The CDR3 DNA follows: TGTGCCAGCAGTTACACGAGGTCGGGGACAGAGCAGTACTGC. This sequence joins TRBV6-5 and TRBJ2-7; a possible D gene is TRBD1 (6 bases). This CDR3 is built from 14 residues. Trimming removed 2 bases from V and 7 bases from J, with 15 bases in between. The germline V gene encodes CDR1 MNHEY and CDR2 SVGAGI.

Of note for this clonotype: A much bigger clone sits one base away, suggesting this may be a read error. The gene calls are TRBV4-2 and TRBJ2-1, with a tentative D call TRBD2 (6 bases). Germline-derived CDR1 and CDR2 are LGHNA and YNFKEQ. CDR3 length: 18 amino acids. The CDR3 reads CAGSQDSPTSSSYNEQFF. CDR3 DNA: TGTGCCGGCAGCCAAGATTCACCCACTAGCAGCTCCTACAATGAGCAGTTCTTC.

This sequence joins TRBV30 and TRBJ2-7, with D perhaps being TRBD1 or TRBD2 (5 bases each). Germline V lookup: CDR1 GTSNPN, CDR2 SVGIG (reference sequence). This CDR3 contains 14 residues. Trimming stripped 0 bases from V and 3 bases from J, with 12 bases between. CDR3 sequence: CAWSVGDPYYEQYF. For the CDR3, the DNA is TGTGCCTGGAGTGTTGGGGACCCGTACTACGAGCAGTACTTC. Full variable domain (missing parts from reference TRBV30 and TRBJ2-7): SQTIHQWPATLVQPVGSPLSLECTVEGTSNPNLYWYRQAAGRGLQLLFYSVGIGQISSEVPQNLSASRPQDRQFILSSKKLLLSDSGFYLCAWSVGDPYYEQYFGPGTRLTVT.

A word on this clonotype: This may be a read error: a much more frequent sequence differs by one nucleotide. The chain links TRBV28 to TRBJ2-5; 8 nucleotides align to TRBD2. Germline CDR1 is MDHEN and CDR2 is SYDVKM. With V trimmed by 2 bases and J by 4 bases, 6 bases remained unmatched. The CDR3 sequence is 15 residues long. The CDR3 region is CASSLRGTRGETQYF. DNA for the CDR3: TGTGCCAGCAGTTTAAGGGGGACTAGGGGAGAGACCCAGTACTTC.

Judged by abundance, this clonotype is medium-sized. The chain uses TRBV28 and TRBJ2-3; 11 nucleotides line up with TRBD2. CDR3 size: 16 residues. Looked up from germline, CDR1 is MDHEN and CDR2 is SYDVKM. V lost 6 bases and J lost 4; bases outside the gene matches: 9. This CDR3 reads CASRLLAGAVSDTQYF. In DNA form, the CDR3 reads TGTGCCAGCAGGCTACTAGCGGGAGCTGTTTCAGATACGCAGTATTTT.

There are a few counts of this clonotype. The chain is built from TRBV27 and TRBJ2-1; TRBD2 matches 9 bases. The V segment lost 4 bases and the J segment 2 bases; nucleotides outside the gene matches: 6. The CDR3 extends over 16 amino acids. The V gene's germline CDR1 is MNHEY and CDR2 SMNVEV (reference sequence). This CDR3 reads CASSYRGGGTYNEQFF. Written as DNA, the CDR3 is TGTGCCAGCAGTTACCGCGGGGGGGGTACCTACAATGAGCAGTTCTTC.